Sequencing of this T cell receptor (beta chain) was carried out in a study of blood T cell repertoires in COVID-19. Study information: Specimens from acute and convalescent COVID-19 originated in the United States, Italy and Spain. Nucleic acid was either cDNA or gDNA, and it came from T cells, B-cell-depleted T cells, or PBMCs.

In the original workflow: Using reference gene primer amplification, nucleated cell counts were estimated. Assay used: immunoSEQ multiplex PCR; TCRdb lists only in-frame clones, some missing. Clone size and the V and J calls come from that table; the DNA yielded D and trimming. The table has 120,000 to 150,000 clones, about nine tenths seen once. V gave up 5 bases and J gave up 4 bases, with 18 bases separating them. This CDR3 is 15 amino acids long. The germline V gene has CDR1 SGHDT and CDR2 YYEEEE. The sequenced sample was peripheral blood. The chain recombines TRBV5-6 with TRBJ1-2, with D perhaps TRBD1 (5 bases). This receptor was identified in a man aged 50 to 59 with active or convalescent COVID-19. In DNA form, the CDR3 reads TGTGCCAGCAGATTTAACCAGGGAGGTAGCTATGGCTACACCTTC. Amino acids: CASRFNQGGSYGYTF.